One and the same sample provided the 2 T cell receptor beta chains below, sequenced in a study of T cell responses to AZD1222 COVID-19 vaccine. Using immunoSEQ multiplex PCR, the repertoire was profiled, and TCRdb retains in-frame clones only, with some absent. This sample carries about 110,000 clones, roughly 88% of them seen once, and the ten largest clones take 6.5%. This material consisted of peripheral blood, taken 28 days after the second AZD1222 dose. The receptors were sampled from an adult who received the AZD1222 COVID-19 vaccine.

This clone was seen a single time. V is TRBV5-6 and J is TRBJ1-4; maybe TRBD1 (6 bases). CDR1 SGHDT and CDR2 YYEEEE come from the germline V gene. CDR3 size: 15 residues. V lost 1 base and J 6 bases, leaving 13 bases between the germline ends. CDR3 sequence (DNA): TGTGCCAGCAGCTTGTCCGGGGGGCCTCATGAAAAACTGTTTTTT. Translated, it gives CASSLSGGPHEKLFF.

The chain recombines TRBV3-1 (or the pseudogene TRBV3-2) with TRBJ2-1; D is perhaps TRBD2 (7 bases). V lost 10 bases, J lost 0 bases, and 13 bases lay in between. Germline assignment: CDR1 LGHDT and CDR2 YNNKEL (reference sequence). CDR3 length equals 14 residues. CDR3 protein: CATVGGASYNEQFF. DNA of the CDR3: TGTGCCACCGTGGGGGGGGCCTCCTACAATGAGCAGTTCTTC.